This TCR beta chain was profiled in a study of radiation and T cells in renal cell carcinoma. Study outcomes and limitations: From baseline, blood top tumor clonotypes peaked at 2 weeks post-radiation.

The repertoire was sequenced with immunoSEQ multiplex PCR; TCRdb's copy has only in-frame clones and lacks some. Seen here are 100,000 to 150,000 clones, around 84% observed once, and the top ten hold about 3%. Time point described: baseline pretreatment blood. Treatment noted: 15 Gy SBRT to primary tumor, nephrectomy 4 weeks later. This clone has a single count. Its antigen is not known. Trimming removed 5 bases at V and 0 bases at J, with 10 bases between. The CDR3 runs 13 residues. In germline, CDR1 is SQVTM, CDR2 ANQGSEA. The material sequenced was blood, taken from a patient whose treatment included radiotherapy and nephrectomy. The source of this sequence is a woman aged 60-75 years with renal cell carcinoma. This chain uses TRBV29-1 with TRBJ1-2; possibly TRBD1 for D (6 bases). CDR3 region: CSVSRGPNYGYTF. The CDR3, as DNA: TGCAGCGTTAGCCGGGGGCCTAACTATGGCTACACCTTC.